Below, one TCR beta chain is given with its context. The antigen is undetermined. This sample is drawn from a study of T cell responses to AZD1222 COVID-19 vaccine. Study-wide points: After the peak T cell response, and only then, were repertoires sampled.

The assay was immunoSEQ multiplex PCR, and TCRdb's table has in-frame clones only and misses some. The profile shows approximately 150,000 clones, 91% of them singletons. J gave up 7 bases and V 0 bases, and 5 bases lay outside the gene matches. The germline CDR1 and CDR2 sequences are SGDLS and YYNGEE. This CDR3 region has 15 residues. The sequencing here drew on peripheral blood, taken 28 days after the second AZD1222 dose. The chain combines TRBV9 with TRBJ1-4, with TRBD1 matching over 8 bases. This receptor was identified in an adult who received the AZD1222 COVID-19 vaccine. CDR3 sequence: CASSVAGGRGEKLFF. CDR3 DNA sequence: TGTGCCAGCAGCGTAGCAGGGGGCAGAGGTGAAAAACTGTTTTTT.